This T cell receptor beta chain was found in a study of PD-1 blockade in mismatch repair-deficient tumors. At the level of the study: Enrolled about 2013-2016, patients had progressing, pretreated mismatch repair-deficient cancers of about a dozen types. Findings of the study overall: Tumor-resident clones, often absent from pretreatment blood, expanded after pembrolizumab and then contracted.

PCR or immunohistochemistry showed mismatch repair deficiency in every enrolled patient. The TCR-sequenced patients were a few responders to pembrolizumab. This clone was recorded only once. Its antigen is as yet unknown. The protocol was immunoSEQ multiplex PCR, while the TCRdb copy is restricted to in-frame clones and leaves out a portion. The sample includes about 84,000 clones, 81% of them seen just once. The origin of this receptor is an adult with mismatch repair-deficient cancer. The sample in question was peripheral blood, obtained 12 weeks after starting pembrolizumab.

DNA of the CDR3: TGTGCCAGCAGCTTAGGTGCGGGTCAGCCCCAGCATTTT. It is translated as CASSLGAGQPQHF. The J gene is TRBJ1-5, the V gene TRBV7-2; D unclear. There are 13 residues in the CDR3. V lost 1 base and J lost 6, with 7 bases in between. Germline-derived CDR1 and CDR2 are SGHTA and FQGNSA.